A single sample gave rise to the 23 T cell receptor beta chains below, sequenced in a study of cytomegalovirus exposure and HLA in healthy donors (dated by TCRdb to the late 2010s). Receptor libraries were prepared by the immunoSEQ multiplex PCR assay. TCRdb took over this immuneACCESS table, retaining in-frame rearrangements with V and J assigned. Such tables are incomplete; in checked studies, under half of the missing clones stem from an unresolved V gene, and the remainder is unexplained. The sample table contains approximately 220,000 clones; only one count was recorded for 87% of them. Of the sample, about 2.5% falls within the top ten clones. The sample was PBMCs. The source of these receptors is a man aged 18 to 30 in good health and CMV-seronegative.

The chain carries TRBV11-2 and TRBJ2-3, with 13 bases identical to TRBD2. J gave up 3 bases and V 4 bases, and 7 bases lay outside the gene matches. Germline V gives CDR1 SGHAT, CDR2 FQNNGV. This CDR3 is 17 amino acids long. Written as DNA, the CDR3 is TGTGCCAGCAGCTCCTGGACTAGCGGGAGTTTAACAGATACGCAGTATTTT. This encodes CASSSWTSGSLTDTQYF.

The rearrangement links TRBV27 to TRBJ1-2; 9 bases match TRBD1. The CDR3 contains 15 residues. V shed 0 bases and J 4 bases; nucleotides not matched to a gene: 3. Germline CDR1 and CDR2: MNHEY and SMNVEV (reference sequence). The CDR3 region has the DNA TGTGCCAGCAGTTTATCGGGACAGGGATTCTATGGCTACACCTTC. It is translated as CASSLSGQGFYGYTF.

This chain uses TRBV4-1 with TRBJ2-7; 10 nucleotides match TRBD2. CDR3 length: 15 residues. J was trimmed by 7 bases and V by 4 bases; bases with no gene match: 10. The germline CDR1 and CDR2 sequences are MGHRA and YSYEKL. CDR3 loop: CASSLHLAGAREQYF. The CDR3 nucleotides read TGCGCCAGCAGCCTGCACCTAGCGGGAGCCAGGGAGCAGTACTTC.

The DNA of the CDR3 is TGTGCCACCGGGATCGAAGGGACCGGGGAGCTGTTTTTT. It translates to CATGIEGTGELFF. The chain couples TRBV6-5 to TRBJ2-2, with D perhaps matching TRBD2 (5 bases). The CDR3 is made up of 13 amino acids. With 10 bases removed from V and 5 bases from J, the gap between germline ends came to 14 bases. Germline V gene lookup returns CDR1 MNHEY and CDR2 SVGAGI.

The J gene is TRBJ1-2, the V gene TRBV7-2; TRBD1 aligns across 8 bases. The V gene end was trimmed by 5 bases and the J gene end by 8 bases; junction bases not matched to a gene: 10. Germline V lookup: CDR1 SGHTA, CDR2 FQGNSA. CDR3 size: 14 residues. The CDR3 bases are TGTGCCAGCAGCGGGACAGGACAGGTTATCGGCTACACCTTC. It translates to CASSGTGQVIGYTF. The full variable domain, its missing parts supplied by reference TRBV7-2 and TRBJ1-2, is GAGVSQSPSNKVTEKGKDVELRCDPISGHTALYWYRQSLGQGLEFLIYFQGNSAPDKSGLPSDRFSAERTGGSVSTLTIQRTQQEDSAVYLCASSGTGQVIGYTFGSGTRLTVV.

DNA for the CDR3: TGTGCCATCAGTGATGCCGGGACAAAAATCTACTTC. Protein sequence: CAISDAGTKIYF. V usage is TRBV10-3 and J usage is TRBJ2-7, with D tentatively TRBD1 (6 bases). The CDR3 has 12 residues. The germline V gene encodes CDR1 ENHRY and CDR2 SYGVKD. The V end was cut by 3 bases, the J end by 13 bases, with 16 bases between.

The chain recombines TRBV6-4 with TRBJ2-1, with 10 bases lining up with TRBD2. The germline gives CDR1 MRHNA, CDR2 SNTAGT. This CDR3 contains 15 residues. With V trimmed by 5 bases and J by 5 bases, 6 bases remained unmatched. CDR3 region: CASSLTSGENNEQFF. In nucleotides, the CDR3 is TGTGCCAGCAGTTTAACTAGCGGGGAAAACAATGAGCAGTTCTTC.

The chain uses TRBV9 and TRBJ2-3; weak D call: TRBD1 (6 bases). Trimming removed 4 bases at V and 5 bases at J, with 14 bases between. The CDR3 has 14 residues. The germline V gene encodes CDR1 SGDLS and CDR2 YYNGEE. The CDR3 is CASSLEQGKDTQYF. CDR3 in DNA: TGTGCCAGCAGCTTAGAACAGGGAAAAGATACGCAGTATTTT.

The chain is built from TRBV30 and TRBJ2-7, with TRBD2 identical over 9 bases. The CDR3 extends over 14 amino acids. From germline, CDR1 is GTSNPN and CDR2 SVGIG (reference sequence). Trimming removed 0 bases from V and 3 bases from J; junction bases left unmatched: 3. CDR3: CAWSVSSGSYEQYF. The DNA of the CDR3 is TGTGCCTGGAGTGTAAGTAGCGGGAGCTACGAGCAGTACTTC. The full variable domain, with the rest looked up from reference TRBV30 and TRBJ2-7, is SQTIHQWPATLVQPVGSPLSLECTVEGTSNPNLYWYRQAAGRGLQLLFYSVGIGQISSEVPQNLSASRPQDRQFILSSKKLLLSDSGFYLCAWSVSSGSYEQYFGPGTRLTVT.

The genes are TRBV13 and TRBJ2-6; a possible D gene is TRBD2 (5 bases). Germline CDR1 reads PRHDT; CDR2 reads FYEKMQ (reference sequence). V lost 7 bases to trimming and J lost 0 bases, with 19 bases between them. CDR3 size: 18 residues. The chain's CDR3 is CASTRSMRRSSGANVLTF. Written as DNA, the CDR3 is TGTGCCAGCACAAGGTCCATGCGGAGGTCCTCTGGGGCCAACGTCCTGACTTTC.

This chain connects TRBV9 to TRBJ2-3, with 11 bases matching TRBD2. Germline V CDR1 and CDR2: SGDLS, YYNGEE. V was pared by 3 bases and J by 4 bases, with 10 bases of the junction left unmatched. The CDR3 runs 17 residues. CDR3 nucleotides: TGTGCCAGCAGCGCCACCTCCCTAGCGGGGGGCTCAGATACGCAGTATTTT. This translates into CASSATSLAGGSDTQYF.

The chain joins TRBV7-2 to TRBJ2-1, with no clear D. Germline CDR1 reads SGHTA; CDR2 reads FQGNSA. The V and J ends lost 7 bases and 10 bases respectively, with 17 bases between them. This CDR3 spans 13 amino acids. For the CDR3, the DNA is TGTGCCAGCACCTCCCCCCCGGGTTTCGAGCAGTTCTTC. Translating it yields CASTSPPGFEQFF.

V gene TRBV10-1 combines with J gene TRBJ1-5; D perhaps matches TRBD1 (6 bases). V was shortened by 3 bases and J by 6 bases, with 12 bases between the two germline ends. This CDR3 is 14 amino acids long. Looked up from germline, CDR1 is WNHNN and CDR2 is SYGVQD (reference sequence). The CDR3 sequence is CASSDQQGFQPQHF. CDR3 in DNA: TGCGCCAGCAGTGACCAACAGGGTTTTCAGCCCCAGCATTTT.

This clone was observed a single time. This chain connects TRBV28 to TRBJ2-7, with no clear D. Germline CDR1 and CDR2: MDHEN and SYDVKM. This CDR3 has 15 residues. Between the trimmed V and J ends, which lost 5 bases and 0 bases, there was a span of 14 bases. CDR3 residues: CASSGDVRFSYEQYF. As DNA, the CDR3 is TGTGCCAGCAGTGGTGATGTGCGCTTCTCCTACGAGCAGTACTTC.

The V and J genes are TRBV27 and TRBJ2-1; 14 bases line up with TRBD2. This CDR3 has 17 amino acids. Germline V CDR1 and CDR2: MNHEY, SMNVEV (reference sequence). With V trimmed by 4 bases and J by 8 bases, 10 bases remained unmatched. CDR3 loop: CASSWGTSGGWEDEQFF. DNA of the CDR3: TGTGCCAGCAGTTGGGGGACTAGCGGGGGATGGGAAGATGAGCAGTTCTTC.

About this clone itself: Other nucleotide sequences from this sample produce the same CDR3. The CDR3 DNA reads TGCGCCAGCAGCCAAGTCAGGGACTACGAGCAGTACTTC. This translates into CASSQVRDYEQYF. The chain uses TRBV4-1 and TRBJ2-7; D perhaps matches TRBD1 (5 bases). The V gene's germline CDR1 is MGHRA and CDR2 YSYEKL. Trimming took 1 base from V and 3 from J, leaving 7 bases between them. CDR3 length equals 13 residues.

The rearrangement links TRBV4-2 to TRBJ2-3; 7 bases match TRBD2. CDR3 length equals 18 residues. Per germline, CDR1 LGHNA and CDR2 YNFKEQ. V trimming: 0 bases; J trimming: 2 bases; junction bases outside the gene matches: 11. This CDR3 is CASSQELAIPWATDTQYF. The CDR3, as DNA: TGTGCCAGCAGCCAAGAACTAGCGATACCTTGGGCCACAGATACGCAGTATTTT.

The CDR3: CASWSVPYGYTF. CDR3 sequence (DNA): TGTGCCAGCTGGTCGGTACCTTATGGCTACACCTTC. This rearrangement joins TRBV6-6 to TRBJ1-2; D is unresolved. Trimming took off 8 bases at V and 5 bases at J, with 12 bases between the two ends. The CDR3 is 12 residues long. Germline V gene sequence: CDR1 MNHNY, CDR2 SVGAGI (reference sequence).

J is TRBJ2-5 and V is TRBV27; D is unclear. Germline V gene sequence: CDR1 MNHEY, CDR2 SMNVEV (reference sequence). Trimming cost V 1 base and J 2 bases, with 11 bases left between them. This CDR3 has 15 residues. The DNA for the CDR3 is TGTGCCAGCAGTTTATTGGCCGGAGATCAAGAGACCCAGTACTTC. Translated: CASSLLAGDQETQYF.

A remark on this clone: Other DNA sequences in the same sample also yield this CDR3. The chain links TRBV7-6 to TRBJ1-1; a weak D match, TRBD1 (6 bases). There are 14 residues in the CDR3. The ends were cut back, 1 base at V and 1 base at J, with 7 bases in the middle. CDR1 and CDR2 (germline): SGHVS, FNYEAQ. Written as DNA, the CDR3 is TGTGCCAGCAGCTTAGGGACAGCGAACACTGAAGCTTTCTTT. This codes for CASSLGTANTEAFF. The variable domain in full, completed from reference TRBV7-6 and TRBJ1-1, reads GAGVSQSPRYKVTKRGQDVALRCDPISGHVSLYWYRQALGQGPEFLTYFNYEAQQDKSGLPNDRFSAERPEGSISTLTIQRTEQRDSAMYRCASSLGTANTEAFFGQGTRLTVV.

CDR3 protein: CASSGVAGKGENIQYF. Written as DNA, the CDR3 is TGTGCCAGCAGCGGTGTAGCGGGGAAGGGGGAAAACATTCAGTACTTC. This chain joins TRBV5-4 and TRBJ2-4; TRBD2 agrees at 8 bases. Looked up from germline, CDR1 is SGHNT and CDR2 is YYREEE (reference sequence). Germline trimming cut 4 bases from V and 5 bases from J; bases unmatched to any gene: 11. The CDR3 extends over 16 amino acids.

CDR3 in DNA: TGTGCCAGCAGTAGTAGCGGGGGCACAGATACGCAGTATTTT. Its protein is CASSSSGGTDTQYF. This chain joins TRBV9 and TRBJ2-3; 8 bases are shared with TRBD2. Looked up from germline, CDR1 is SGDLS and CDR2 is YYNGEE. V dropped 5 bases and J dropped 1; count of bases not matched to a gene: 3. The CDR3 has 14 amino acids.

The V and J genes are TRBV4-2 and TRBJ1-2; unclear D gene. Germline CDR1 reads LGHNA; CDR2 reads YNFKEQ. This CDR3 has 14 amino acids. V lost 0 bases to trimming and J lost 3 bases, with 8 bases between them. The DNA for the CDR3 is TGTGCCAGCAGCCAAGATATTCGGGACTATGGCTACACCTTC. Its protein product is CASSQDIRDYGYTF.